This TCR beta chain stems from a study of OX40 agonist ivuxolimab in advanced cancers. Study outcomes and limitations: Normalized T-cell clonal expansion was also low in some nonresponders. Both CD4+ and CD8+ T cell populations in blood had undergone clonal expansion by week 6 at 0.1 to 3.0 mg/kg.

In regard to this clone: Its target is not known.

This table comes from immunoSEQ multiplex PCR, and its TCRdb copy is limited to in-frame clones, with some not included. The sample has under 25,000 clones; about 80% are singletons. This CDR3 spans 14 amino acids. Germline V gene data show CDR1 as SGDLS and CDR2 as YYNGEE. V lost 3 bases to trimming and J lost 3 bases; unmatched junction nucleotides: 5. Sequenced here: CD4+ or CD8+ T cells sorted from blood, sampled in a trial of the OX40 agonist ivuxolimab. The clonotype was recovered from an adult with an advanced solid tumor such as melanoma, head and neck, liver or kidney cancer. The rearrangement joins TRBV9 to TRBJ2-7; TRBD1 aligns across 8 bases. CDR3 loop: CASSAATGGYEQYF. The CDR3 DNA follows: TGTGCCAGCAGCGCAGCAACAGGGGGCTACGAGCAGTACTTC.